These T cell receptor beta chains were read from a single sample in a study of TIL therapy for anti-PD-1-resistant metastatic lung cancer. The protocol was immunoSEQ multiplex PCR, while the TCRdb copy is restricted to in-frame clones and leaves out a portion. Of about 14,000 clones in the sample, more than 75% were seen once. This sample comprised blood, obtained at baseline. These receptors were taken from a person aged 25 to 80 with non-small cell lung cancer. The CDR3 runs from the conserved cysteine through the conserved F or W.

v_call: TRBV7-8; j_call: TRBJ1-1; cdr3_aa: CASSRGPKGNTEAFF
v_call: TRBV9; j_call: TRBJ1-4; cdr3_aa: CASSPGSLTNEKLFF
v_call: TRBV4-2; j_call: TRBJ1-3; cdr3_aa: CASSISQDSGNTIYF
v_call: TRBV5-1; j_call: TRBJ2-1; cdr3_aa: CASSPGTSSSYNEQFF
v_call: TRBV7-2; j_call: TRBJ2-1; cdr3_aa: CASSLKSGSGIYYNEQFF
v_call: TRBV7-2; j_call: TRBJ2-7; cdr3_aa: CASSSAGTGAYEQYF
v_call: TRBV29-1; j_call: TRBJ1-1; cdr3_aa: CSVEGGPELNTEAFF
v_call: TRBV6-4; j_call: TRBJ2-6; cdr3_aa: CASSADSSGANVLTF
v_call: TRBV10-3; j_call: TRBJ2-4; cdr3_aa: CAISESGEKNIQYF
v_call: TRBV7-8; j_call: TRBJ2-2; cdr3_aa: CASSPRGRGNTGELFF
v_call: TRBV7-2; j_call: TRBJ2-1; cdr3_aa: CASSPLAAGGHEQFF
v_call: TRBV5-1; j_call: TRBJ2-2; cdr3_aa: CASSLVGQDLGDRVF
v_call: TRBV12-5; j_call: TRBJ2-1; cdr3_aa: CASGLATLRGSYNEQFF
v_call: TRBV7-2; j_call: TRBJ2-4; cdr3_aa: CASSSAGTGGWLAKNIQYF
v_call: TRBV11-1; j_call: TRBJ1-2; cdr3_aa: CASSPDSNYGYTF
v_call: TRBV5-1; j_call: TRBJ1-2; cdr3_aa: CASSPESDRPARSAF
v_call: TRBV6-1; j_call: TRBJ2-3; cdr3_aa: CASRGRRTSTDTQYF
v_call: TRBV30; j_call: TRBJ1-5; cdr3_aa: CAWSATGKQPQHF
v_call: TRBV10-3; j_call: TRBJ2-2; cdr3_aa: CAISESAYGTGNTGELFF
v_call: TRBV9; j_call: TRBJ2-1; cdr3_aa: CASPEGGPGDEQFF